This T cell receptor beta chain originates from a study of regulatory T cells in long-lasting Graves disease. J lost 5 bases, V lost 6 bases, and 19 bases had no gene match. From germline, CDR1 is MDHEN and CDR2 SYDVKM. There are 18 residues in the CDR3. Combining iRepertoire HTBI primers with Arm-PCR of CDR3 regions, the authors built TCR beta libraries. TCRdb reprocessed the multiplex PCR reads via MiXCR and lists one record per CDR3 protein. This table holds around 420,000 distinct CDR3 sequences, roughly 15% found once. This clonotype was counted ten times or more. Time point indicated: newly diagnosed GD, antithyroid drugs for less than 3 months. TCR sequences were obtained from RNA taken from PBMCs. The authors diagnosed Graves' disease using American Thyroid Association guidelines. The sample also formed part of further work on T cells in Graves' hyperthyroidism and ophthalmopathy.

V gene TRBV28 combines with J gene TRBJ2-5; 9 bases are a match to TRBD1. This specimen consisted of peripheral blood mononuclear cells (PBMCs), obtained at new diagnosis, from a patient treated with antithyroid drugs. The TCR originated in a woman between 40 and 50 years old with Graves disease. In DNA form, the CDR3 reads TGTGCCAGCAGCCCGGGGATAACAGGGGGCGGTTATTTGGAGACCCAGTACTTC. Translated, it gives CASSPGITGGGYLETQYF.